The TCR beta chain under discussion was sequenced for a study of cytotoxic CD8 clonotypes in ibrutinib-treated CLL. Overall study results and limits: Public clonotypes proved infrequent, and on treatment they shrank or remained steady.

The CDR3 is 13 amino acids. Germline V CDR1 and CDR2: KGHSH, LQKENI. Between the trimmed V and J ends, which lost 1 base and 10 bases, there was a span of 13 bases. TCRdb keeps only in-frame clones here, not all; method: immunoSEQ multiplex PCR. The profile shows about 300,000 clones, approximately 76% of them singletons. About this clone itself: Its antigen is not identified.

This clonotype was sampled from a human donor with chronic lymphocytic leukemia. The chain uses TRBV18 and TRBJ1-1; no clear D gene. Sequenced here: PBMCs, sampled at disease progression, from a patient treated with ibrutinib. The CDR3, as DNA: TGTGCCAGCTCACCACGTGTTGGGGAGGGAGCTTTCTTT. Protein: CASSPRVGEGAFF.